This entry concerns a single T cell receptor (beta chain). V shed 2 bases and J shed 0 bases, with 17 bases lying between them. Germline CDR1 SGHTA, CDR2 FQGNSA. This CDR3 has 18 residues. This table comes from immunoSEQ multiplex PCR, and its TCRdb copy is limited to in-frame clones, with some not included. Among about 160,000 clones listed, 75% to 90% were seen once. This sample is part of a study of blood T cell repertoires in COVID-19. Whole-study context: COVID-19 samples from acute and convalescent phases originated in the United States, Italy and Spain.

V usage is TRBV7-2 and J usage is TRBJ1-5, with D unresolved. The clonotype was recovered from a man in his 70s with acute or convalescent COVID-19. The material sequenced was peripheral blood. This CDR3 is CASSLTQTRIFSNQPQHF. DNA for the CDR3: TGTGCCAGCAGCTTAACCCAAACCAGGATTTTTAGCAATCAGCCCCAGCATTTT.